This TCR beta chain was documented in a study of blood T cell repertoires in COVID-19. Study background: Samples of COVID-19 (acute and convalescent) were obtained from the United States, Italy and Spain. The analysed material was cDNA or gDNA that came from T cells, B-cell-depleted T cells, or PBMCs.

This clone was counted a few times. Profiling relied on immunoSEQ multiplex PCR, and the TCRdb table lists in-frame clones only, not all of them. This table holds 70,000 to 75,000 clones, about four fifths found once. Germline trimming cut 2 bases from V and 6 bases from J; bases unmatched to any gene: 5. The CDR3 is 14 residues long. Germline lookup yields CDR1 MDHEN and CDR2 SYDVKM. The source material was peripheral blood. The sequence derives from a man between 70 and 80 years old with acute or convalescent COVID-19. The chain employs TRBV28 and TRBJ2-7, with 9 bases identical to TRBD1. The CDR3 loop reads CASSLGQGLSEQYF. CDR3 bases: TGTGCCAGCAGTTTAGGACAGGGGTTGAGCGAGCAGTACTTC. Variable domain in full (rest from reference TRBV28 and TRBJ2-7): DVKVTQSSRYLVKRTGEKVFLECVQDMDHENMFWYRQDPGLGLRLIYFSYDVKMKEKGDIPEGYSVSREKKERFSLILESASTNQTSMYLCASSLGQGLSEQYFGPGTRLTVT.